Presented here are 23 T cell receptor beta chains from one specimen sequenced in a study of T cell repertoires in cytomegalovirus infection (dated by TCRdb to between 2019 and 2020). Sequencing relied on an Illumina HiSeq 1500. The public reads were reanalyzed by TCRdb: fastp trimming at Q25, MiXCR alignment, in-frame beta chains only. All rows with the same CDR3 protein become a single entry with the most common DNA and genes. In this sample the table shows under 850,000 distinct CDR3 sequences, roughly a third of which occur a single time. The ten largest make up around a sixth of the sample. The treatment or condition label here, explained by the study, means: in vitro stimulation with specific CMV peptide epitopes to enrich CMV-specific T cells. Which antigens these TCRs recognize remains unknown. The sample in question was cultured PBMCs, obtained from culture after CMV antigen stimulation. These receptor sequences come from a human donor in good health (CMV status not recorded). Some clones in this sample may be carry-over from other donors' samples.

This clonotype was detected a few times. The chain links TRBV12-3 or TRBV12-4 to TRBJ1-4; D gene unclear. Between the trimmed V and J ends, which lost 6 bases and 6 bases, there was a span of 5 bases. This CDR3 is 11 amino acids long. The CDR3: CASRLDEKLFF. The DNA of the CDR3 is TGTGCCAGCAGACTGGATGAAAAACTGTTTTTT.

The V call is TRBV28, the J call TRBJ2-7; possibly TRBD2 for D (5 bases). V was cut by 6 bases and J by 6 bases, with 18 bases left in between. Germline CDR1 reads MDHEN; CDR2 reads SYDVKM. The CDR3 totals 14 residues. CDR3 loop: CASRPSGGSGEQYF. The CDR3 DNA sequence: TGTGCCAGCAGACCCTCAGGAGGAAGCGGCGAGCAGTACTTC.

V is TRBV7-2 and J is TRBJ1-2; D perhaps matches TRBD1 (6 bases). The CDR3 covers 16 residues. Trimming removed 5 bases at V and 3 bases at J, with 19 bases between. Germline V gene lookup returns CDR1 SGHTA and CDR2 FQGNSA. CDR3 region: CASSPHGVGGHYGYTF. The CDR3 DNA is TGTGCCAGCAGCCCCCATGGGGTAGGGGGGCACTATGGCTACACCTTC.

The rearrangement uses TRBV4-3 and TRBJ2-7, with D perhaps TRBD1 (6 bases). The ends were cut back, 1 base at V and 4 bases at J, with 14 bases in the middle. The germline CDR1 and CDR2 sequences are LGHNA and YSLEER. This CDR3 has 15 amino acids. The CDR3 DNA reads TGCGCCAGCAGCCAAGGGTCAGGGGCCAGGTACGAGCAGTACTTC. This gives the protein CASSQGSGARYEQYF.

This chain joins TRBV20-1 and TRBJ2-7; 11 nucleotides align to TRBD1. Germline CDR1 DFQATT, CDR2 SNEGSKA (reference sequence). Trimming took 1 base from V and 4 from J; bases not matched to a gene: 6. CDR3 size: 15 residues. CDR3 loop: CSARAGTGGRYEQYF. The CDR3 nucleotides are TGCAGTGCTAGAGCCGGGACAGGGGGTCGGTACGAGCAGTACTTC.

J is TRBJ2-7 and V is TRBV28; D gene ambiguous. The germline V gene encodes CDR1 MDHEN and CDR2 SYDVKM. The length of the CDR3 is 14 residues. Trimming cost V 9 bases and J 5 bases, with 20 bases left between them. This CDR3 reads CASKDGRNLHEQYF. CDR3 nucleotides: TGTGCCAGTAAAGACGGCAGGAACCTTCACGAGCAGTACTTC.

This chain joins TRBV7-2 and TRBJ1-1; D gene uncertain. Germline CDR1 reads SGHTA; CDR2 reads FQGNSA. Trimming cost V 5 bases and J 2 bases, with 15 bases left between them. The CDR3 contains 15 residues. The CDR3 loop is CASSQSRAPNTEAFF. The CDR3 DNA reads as TGTGCCAGCAGCCAAAGTAGGGCGCCCAACACTGAAGCTTTCTTT. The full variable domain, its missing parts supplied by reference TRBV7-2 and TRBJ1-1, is GAGVSQSPSNKVTEKGKDVELRCDPISGHTALYWYRQSLGQGLEFLIYFQGNSAPDKSGLPSDRFSAERTGGSVSTLTIQRTQQEDSAVYLCASSQSRAPNTEAFFGQGTRLTVV.

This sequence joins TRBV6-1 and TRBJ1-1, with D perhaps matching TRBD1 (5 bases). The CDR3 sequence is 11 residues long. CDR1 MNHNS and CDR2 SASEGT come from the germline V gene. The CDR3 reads CVGTPNTEAFF. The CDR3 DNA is TGTGTTGGGACCCCGAACACTGAAGCTTTCTTT.

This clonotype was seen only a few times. DNA for the CDR3: TGTGCCAGCAGGGGGACAGAAAATCAGCCCCAGCATTTT. Translation: CASRGTENQPQHF. This chain uses TRBV12-3 or TRBV12-4 with TRBJ1-5; TRBD1 matches 7 bases. There are 13 residues in the CDR3. V was pared by 6 bases and J by 4 bases, with 3 bases of the junction left unmatched.

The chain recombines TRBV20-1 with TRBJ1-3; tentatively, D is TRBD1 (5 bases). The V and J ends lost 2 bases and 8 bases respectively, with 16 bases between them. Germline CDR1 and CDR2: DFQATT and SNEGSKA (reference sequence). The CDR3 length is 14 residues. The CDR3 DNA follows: TGCAGTGCTAGACGGGGCAGGCAGCGACACACCATATATTTT. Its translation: CSARRGRQRHTIYF.

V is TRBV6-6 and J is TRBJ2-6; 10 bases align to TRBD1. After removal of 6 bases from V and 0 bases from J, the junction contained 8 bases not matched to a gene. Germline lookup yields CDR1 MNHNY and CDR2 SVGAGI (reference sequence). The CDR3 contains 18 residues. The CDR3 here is CASSERDRGHSGANVLTF. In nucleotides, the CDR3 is TGTGCCAGCAGCGAACGGGACAGGGGTCACTCTGGGGCCAACGTCCTGACTTTC.

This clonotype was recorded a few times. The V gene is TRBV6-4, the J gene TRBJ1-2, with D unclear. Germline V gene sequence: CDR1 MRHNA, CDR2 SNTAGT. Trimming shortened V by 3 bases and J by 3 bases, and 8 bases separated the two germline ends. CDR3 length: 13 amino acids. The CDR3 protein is CASSEQLHYGYTF. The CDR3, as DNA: TGTGCCAGCAGTGAACAGCTCCACTATGGCTACACCTTC.

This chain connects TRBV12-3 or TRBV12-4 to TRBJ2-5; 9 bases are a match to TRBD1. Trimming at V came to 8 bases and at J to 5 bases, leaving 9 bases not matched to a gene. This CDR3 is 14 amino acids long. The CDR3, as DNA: TGTGCCAGCGGGCGAACCGGGACAGGGGAGACCCAGTACTTC. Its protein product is CASGRTGTGETQYF.

The CDR3 region is CASSPGTGAKLTRGYTF. The CDR3 DNA reads as TGCGCCAGCAGCCCTGGGACAGGGGCCAAACTTACTAGAGGCTACACCTTC. The V and J genes are TRBV4-1 and TRBJ1-2; 10 bases map to TRBD1. The junction had 16 bases not matched to a gene; V was cut back by 4 bases and J by 8 bases. The CDR3 totals 17 residues. Germline values: CDR1 MGHRA, CDR2 YSYEKL.

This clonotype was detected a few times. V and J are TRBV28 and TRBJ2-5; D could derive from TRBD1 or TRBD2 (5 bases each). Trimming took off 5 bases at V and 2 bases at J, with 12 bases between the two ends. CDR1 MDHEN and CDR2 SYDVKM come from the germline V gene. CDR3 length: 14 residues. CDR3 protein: CASSPRGEQETQYF. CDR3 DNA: TGTGCCAGCAGTCCGAGGGGAGAACAAGAGACCCAGTACTTC. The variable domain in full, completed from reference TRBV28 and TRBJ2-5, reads DVKVTQSSRYLVKRTGEKVFLECVQDMDHENMFWYRQDPGLGLRLIYFSYDVKMKEKGDIPEGYSVSREKKERFSLILESASTNQTSMYLCASSPRGEQETQYFGPGTRLLVL.

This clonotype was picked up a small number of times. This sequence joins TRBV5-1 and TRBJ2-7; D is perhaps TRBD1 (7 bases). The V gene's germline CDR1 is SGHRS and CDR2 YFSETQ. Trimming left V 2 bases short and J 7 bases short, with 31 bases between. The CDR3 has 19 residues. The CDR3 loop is CASSFRQGRRAGSSQEQYF. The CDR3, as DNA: TGCGCCAGCAGCTTTCGACAGGGCCGCAGAGCGGGTTCCAGCCAGGAGCAGTACTTC.

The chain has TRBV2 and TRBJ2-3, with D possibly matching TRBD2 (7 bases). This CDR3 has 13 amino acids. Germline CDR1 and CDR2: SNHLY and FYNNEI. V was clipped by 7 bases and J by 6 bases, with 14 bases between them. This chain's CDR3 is CASKGGAEDTQYF. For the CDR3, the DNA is TGTGCCAGCAAAGGGGGGGCCGAGGATACGCAGTATTTT.

In nucleotides, the CDR3 is TGTGCCAGCAGCTTAGAAAGCGGGGGGGGACCCTACAATGAGCAGTTCTTC. Translating it yields CASSLESGGGPYNEQFF. The genes are TRBV7-8 and TRBJ2-1; 10 bases are shared with TRBD2. Germline CDR1 is SGHVS and CDR2 is FQNEAQ. CDR3 length: 17 amino acids. V gave up 1 base and J gave up 2 bases; unmatched junction bases: 5.

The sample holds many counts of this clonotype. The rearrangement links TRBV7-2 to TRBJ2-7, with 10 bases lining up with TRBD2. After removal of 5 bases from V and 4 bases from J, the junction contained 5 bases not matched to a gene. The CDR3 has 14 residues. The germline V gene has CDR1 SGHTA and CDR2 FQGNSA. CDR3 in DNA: TGTGCCAGCAGCAGTCTAGCGGGAGATTACGAGCAGTACTTC. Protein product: CASSSLAGDYEQYF. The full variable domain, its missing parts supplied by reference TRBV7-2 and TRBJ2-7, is GAGVSQSPSNKVTEKGKDVELRCDPISGHTALYWYRQSLGQGLEFLIYFQGNSAPDKSGLPSDRFSAERTGGSVSTLTIQRTQQEDSAVYLCASSSLAGDYEQYFGPGTRLTVT.

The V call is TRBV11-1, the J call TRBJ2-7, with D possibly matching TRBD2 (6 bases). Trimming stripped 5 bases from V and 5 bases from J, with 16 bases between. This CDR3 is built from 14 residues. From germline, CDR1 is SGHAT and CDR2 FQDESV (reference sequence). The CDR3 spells CASSPQGRRDEQYF. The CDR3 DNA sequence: TGTGCCAGCAGCCCCCAAGGAAGGAGGGACGAGCAGTACTTC. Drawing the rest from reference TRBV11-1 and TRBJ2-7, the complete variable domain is EAEVAQSPRYKITEKSQAVAFWCDPISGHATLYWYRQILGQGPELLVQFQDESVVDDSQLPKDRFSAERLKGVDSTLKIQPAELGDSAMYLCASSPQGRRDEQYFGPGTRLTVT.

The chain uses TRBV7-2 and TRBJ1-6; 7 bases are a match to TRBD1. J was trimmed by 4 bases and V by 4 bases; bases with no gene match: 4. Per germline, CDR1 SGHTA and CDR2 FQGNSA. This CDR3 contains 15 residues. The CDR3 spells CASSSSGQYNSPLHF. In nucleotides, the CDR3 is TGTGCCAGCAGCTCCTCGGGACAGTATAATTCACCCCTCCACTTT.

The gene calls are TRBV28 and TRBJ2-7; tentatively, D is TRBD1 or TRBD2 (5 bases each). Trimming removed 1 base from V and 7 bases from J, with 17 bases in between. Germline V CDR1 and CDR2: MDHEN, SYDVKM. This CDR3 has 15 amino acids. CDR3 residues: CASSLLAGTDGEQYF. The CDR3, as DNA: TGTGCCAGCAGTTTATTGGCAGGGACGGATGGGGAGCAGTACTTC.

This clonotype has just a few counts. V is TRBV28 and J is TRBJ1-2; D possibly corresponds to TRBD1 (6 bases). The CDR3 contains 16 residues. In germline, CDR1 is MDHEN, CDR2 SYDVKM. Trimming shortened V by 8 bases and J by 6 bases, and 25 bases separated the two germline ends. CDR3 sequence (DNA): TGTGCCAGCGCCTTATCGGGACACGGACCTCGGGATGGCTACACCTTC. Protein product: CASALSGHGPRDGYTF.